This section outlines one TCR beta chain sequence together with its context. Its antigen is not known. CDR3 length equals 15 residues. Germline V gene lookup returns CDR1 SGHTA and CDR2 FQGNSA. Unmatched junction bases numbered 7, after V lost 5 bases and J lost 5 bases. This sample stems from a study of CD8 T cells in ankylosing spondylitis. Study results and limitations: What seemed typical of ankylosing spondylitis blood was a TCR beta motif built from about 8 highly homologous variants.

Construction of TCR beta libraries was performed using quantitative 5'-RACE with molecular barcodes. TCRdb called the 5' RACE reads again in MiXCR, with one record for every CDR3 protein. In the table there are more than 600,000 distinct CDR3 sequences, 15% to 20% of which are singletons. This TCR derives from a male donor with ankylosing spondylitis. The sample comprised blood, either unsorted or a sorted T cell fraction (not recorded which). V gene TRBV7-2 combines with J gene TRBJ2-1, with TRBD1 matching 9 bases. CDR3 nucleotides: TGTGCCAGCAGCCTCGACAGGGGGAGGAACAATGAGCAGTTCTTC. This gives the protein CASSLDRGRNNEQFF.